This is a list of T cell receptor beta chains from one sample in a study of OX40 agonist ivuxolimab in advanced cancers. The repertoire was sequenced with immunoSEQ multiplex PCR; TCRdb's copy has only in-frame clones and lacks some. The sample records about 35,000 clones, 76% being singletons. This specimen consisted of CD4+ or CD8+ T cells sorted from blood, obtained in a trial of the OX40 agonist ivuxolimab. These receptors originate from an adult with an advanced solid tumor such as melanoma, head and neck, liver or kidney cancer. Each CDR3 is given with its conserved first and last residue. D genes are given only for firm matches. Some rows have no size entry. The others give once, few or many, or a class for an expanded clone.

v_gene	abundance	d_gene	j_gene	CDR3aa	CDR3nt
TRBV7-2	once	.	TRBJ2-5	CASSPLWRGETQYF	TGTGCCAGCAGCCCCCTGTGGAGGGGGGAGACCCAGTACTTC
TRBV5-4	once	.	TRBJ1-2	CASNIRNNYGYTF	TGTGCCAGCAACATCCGAAATAACTATGGCTACACCTTC
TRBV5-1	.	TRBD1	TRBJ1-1	CASSDTGGNVAFF	TGCGCCAGCAGCGATACAGGGGGCAATGTAGCTTTCTTT
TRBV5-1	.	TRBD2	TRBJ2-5	CASSLGLAGGQETQYF	TGCGCCAGCAGCCTGGGACTAGCGGGGGGGCAGGAGACCCAGTACTTC
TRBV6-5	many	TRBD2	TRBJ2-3	CASSYLLAGGLDTQYF	TGTGCCAGCAGTTACCTCCTAGCGGGGGGGCTGGATACGCAGTATTTT
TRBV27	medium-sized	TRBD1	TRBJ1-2	CASSYRQGSYGYTF	TGTGCCAGCAGTTATCGACAGGGCTCGTATGGCTACACCTTC
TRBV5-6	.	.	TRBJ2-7	CASSLGGLGLNYEQYF	TGTGCCAGCAGCTTGGGGGGTCTCGGGCTTAACTACGAGCAGTACTTC
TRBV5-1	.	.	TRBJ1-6	CASSLDSSYNSPLHF	TGCGCCAGCAGCTTGGATAGCTCCTATAATTCACCCCTCCACTTT
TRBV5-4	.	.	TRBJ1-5	CASTRWGSGQPQHF	TGTGCCAGCACCAGGTGGGGTTCAGGGCAGCCCCAGCATTTT
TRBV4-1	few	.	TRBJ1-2	CASSQDRQSSYGYTF	TGCGCCAGCAGCCAAGATCGACAGAGCTCCTATGGCTACACCTTC
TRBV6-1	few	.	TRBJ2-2	CASSADTGELFF	TGTGCCAGCAGCGCCGACACCGGGGAGCTGTTTTTT
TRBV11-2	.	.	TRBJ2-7	CASSLGPGPINEQYF	TGTGCCAGCAGCTTAGGGCCGGGACCGATTAACGAGCAGTACTTC
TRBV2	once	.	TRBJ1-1	CASTPTAPNTEAFF	TGTGCCAGCACTCCGACGGCTCCGAACACTGAAGCTTTCTTT
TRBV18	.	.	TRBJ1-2	CASSPKGDRYGYTF	TGTGCCAGCTCCCCAAAAGGGGATCGATATGGCTACACCTTC
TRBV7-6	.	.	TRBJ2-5	CASSAGAVTQYF	TGTGCCAGCAGCGCAGGGGCGGTGACCCAGTACTTC
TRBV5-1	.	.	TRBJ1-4	CASSLKAGSEANEKLFF	TGCGCCAGCAGCTTGAAGGCAGGGTCGGAAGCTAATGAAAAACTGTTTTTT
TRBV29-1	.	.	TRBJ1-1	CSVEKRRGSAEAFF	TGCAGCGTTGAAAAAAGGCGTGGGTCGGCTGAAGCTTTCTTT
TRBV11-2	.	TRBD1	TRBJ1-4	CASSRGQTNEKLFF	TGTGCCAGCAGTCGGGGACAGACTAATGAAAAACTGTTTTTT
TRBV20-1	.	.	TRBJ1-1	CSARLGFEAFF	TGCAGTGCTAGACTAGGATTTGAAGCTTTCTTT
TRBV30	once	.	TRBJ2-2	CAWRLASSGWVGELFF	TGTGCCTGGAGACTTGCTAGCAGCGGTTGGGTCGGGGAGCTGTTTTTT